What follows describes a single T cell receptor beta chain. Its target is not known. The data originate from a study of OX40 agonist ivuxolimab in advanced cancers. Study-level information: A mean age of approximately 58 years, range about 23 to 80, was recorded, and roughly 83% were male. Whole-study findings and limits: Expanded clones tended on average to be more numerous among CD8+ T cells than CD4+. Within 6 weeks, CD4+ and CD8+ blood T cells expanded clonally at 0.1 to 3.0 mg/kg.

The assay was immunoSEQ multiplex PCR, and TCRdb's table has in-frame clones only and misses some. This table holds 52,000 or so clones, nearly 95% found once. The CDR3 has 16 residues. Germline V gives CDR1 MDHEN, CDR2 SYDVKM. With V trimmed by 8 bases and J by 4 bases, 15 bases remained unmatched. Patients with a history of autoimmune disease or on systemic immunosuppression were excluded. J is TRBJ2-5 and V is TRBV28; 8 bases map to TRBD2. This specimen was CD4+ or CD8+ T cells sorted from blood, taken in a trial of the OX40 agonist ivuxolimab. This sequence originates from an adult with an advanced solid tumor such as melanoma, head and neck, liver or kidney cancer. The CDR3 DNA follows: TGTGCCAGCGCAGGGGTTCAGCGGGAGATTAGAGAGACCCAGTACTTC. As protein: CASAGVQREIRETQYF.